This T cell receptor beta chain originates from a study of shared clonotypes between healthy human individuals. General study findings and limits: Larger estimated richness was generally recorded for naive subsets relative to memory subsets.

The V end lost 5 bases, the J end lost 5 bases, and 18 bases lay between the germline ends. This CDR3 region has 15 residues. Germline lookup yields CDR1 GTSNPN and CDR2 SVGIG (reference sequence). Note on this clone: The antigen remains undetermined.

The method was immunoSEQ multiplex PCR; TCRdb's version includes in-frame clones alone and lacks a portion of them. The repertoire holds approximately 2.5 million clones, with more than 80% as singletons. J is TRBJ2-2 and V is TRBV30; D gene ambiguous. Sequencing input: naive CD4+ T cells sorted from blood. Subset defined: CD45RA+ positively selected. The sequence came from a man younger than 30 in good health. CDR3 bases: TGTGCCTGGGGCCTCGGGTGGGTCAGGACCGGGGAGCTGTTTTTT. Translated, it gives CAWGLGWVRTGELFF.